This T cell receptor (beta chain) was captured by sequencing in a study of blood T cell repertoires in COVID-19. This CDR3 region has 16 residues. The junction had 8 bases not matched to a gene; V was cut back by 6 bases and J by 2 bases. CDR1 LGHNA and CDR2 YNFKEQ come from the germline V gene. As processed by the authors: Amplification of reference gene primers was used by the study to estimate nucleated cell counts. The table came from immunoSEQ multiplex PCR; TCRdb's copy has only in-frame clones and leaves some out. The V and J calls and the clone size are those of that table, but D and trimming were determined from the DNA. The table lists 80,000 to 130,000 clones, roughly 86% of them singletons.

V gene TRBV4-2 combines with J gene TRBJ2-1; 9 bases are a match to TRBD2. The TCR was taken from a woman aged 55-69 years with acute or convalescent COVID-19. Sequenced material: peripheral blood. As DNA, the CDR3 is TGTGCCAGCAGATTCGGAGGACTAGCGACCTACAATGAGCAGTTCTTC. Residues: CASRFGGLATYNEQFF.